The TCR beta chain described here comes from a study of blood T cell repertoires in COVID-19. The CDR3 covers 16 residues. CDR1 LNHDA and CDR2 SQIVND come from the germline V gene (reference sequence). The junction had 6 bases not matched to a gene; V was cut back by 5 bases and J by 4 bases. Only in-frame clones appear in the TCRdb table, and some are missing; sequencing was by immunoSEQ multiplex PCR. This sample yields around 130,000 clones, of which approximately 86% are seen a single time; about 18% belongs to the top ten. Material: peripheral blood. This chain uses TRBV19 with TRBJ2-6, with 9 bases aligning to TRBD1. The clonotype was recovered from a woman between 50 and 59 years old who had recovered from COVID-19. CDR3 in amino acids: CASSPTGGVGANVLTF. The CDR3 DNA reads TGTGCCAGTAGTCCTACAGGGGGCGTGGGGGCCAACGTCCTGACTTTC.